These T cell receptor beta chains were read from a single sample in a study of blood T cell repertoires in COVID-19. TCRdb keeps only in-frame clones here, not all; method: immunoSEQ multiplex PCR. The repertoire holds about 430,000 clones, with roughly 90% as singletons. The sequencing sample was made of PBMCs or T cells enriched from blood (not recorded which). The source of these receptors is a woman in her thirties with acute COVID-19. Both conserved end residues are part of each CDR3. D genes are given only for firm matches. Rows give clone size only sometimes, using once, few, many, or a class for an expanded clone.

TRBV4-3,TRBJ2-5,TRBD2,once,CASSQVSGGGETQYF,TGCGCCAGCAGCCAAGTCAGCGGGGGTGGCGAGACCCAGTACTTC
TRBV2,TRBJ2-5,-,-,CASNLGGVLGETQYF,TGTGCCAGTAACCTAGGGGGGGTGCTAGGAGAGACCCAGTACTTC
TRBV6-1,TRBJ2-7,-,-,CASSEARRIPLYEQYF,TGTGCCAGCAGTGAAGCGAGGAGGATCCCACTCTACGAGCAGTACTTC
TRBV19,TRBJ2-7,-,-,CASSIGPSSHYEQYF,TGTGCCAGTAGTATTGGGCCCTCAAGTCACTACGAGCAGTACTTC
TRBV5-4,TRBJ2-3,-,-,CASSLGDTSTDTQYF,TGTGCCAGCAGCTTGGGGGACACTAGCACAGATACGCAGTATTTT
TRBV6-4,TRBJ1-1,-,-,CASSEGLRRGNTEAFF,TGTGCCAGCAGTGAGGGACTCCGGAGGGGGAACACTGAAGCTTTCTTT
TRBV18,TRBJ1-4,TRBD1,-,CASSATVGGREKLFF,TGTGCCAGCTCAGCCACAGTAGGGGGCCGTGAAAAACTGTTTTTT
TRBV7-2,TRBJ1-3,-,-,CASSFRASSGNTIYF,TGTGCCAGCAGCTTCAGGGCTTCCTCTGGAAACACCATATATTTT
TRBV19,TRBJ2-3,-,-,CASSRSTDTQYF,TGTGCCAGTAGCCGGAGCACAGATACGCAGTATTTT
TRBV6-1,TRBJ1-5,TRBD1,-,CASSGQGVNQPQHF,TGTGCCAGCAGTGGACAGGGTGTTAATCAGCCCCAGCATTTT
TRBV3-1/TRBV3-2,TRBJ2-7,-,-,CASSPPTRSHEQYF,TGTGCCAGCAGCCCGCCGACTAGGAGCCACGAGCAGTACTTC
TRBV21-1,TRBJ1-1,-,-,CASSKASESVEAFF,TGTGCCAGCAGCAAAGCGTCGGAGTCGGTTGAAGCTTTCTTT
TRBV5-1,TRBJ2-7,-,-,CASSPKLGGTGYYEQYF,TGCGCCAGCAGCCCCAAGCTGGGCGGGACGGGCTACTACGAGCAGTACTTC
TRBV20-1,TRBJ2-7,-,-,CSASFRQGGGEQYF,TGCAGTGCTAGTTTTCGGCAGGGGGGAGGCGAGCAGTACTTC
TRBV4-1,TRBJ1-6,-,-,CASSEGLEGLHF,TGCGCCAGCAGCGAGGGACTCGAGGGTCTCCACTTT
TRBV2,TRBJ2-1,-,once,CASILVNEQFF,TGTGCCAGCATTCTAGTCAATGAGCAGTTCTTC
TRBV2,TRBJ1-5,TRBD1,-,CASTRQGNQPQHF,TGTGCCAGCACCCGACAGGGAAATCAGCCCCAGCATTTT
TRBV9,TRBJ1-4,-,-,CASSATDLKLFF,TGTGCCAGCAGCGCGACGGACTTAAAACTGTTTTTT
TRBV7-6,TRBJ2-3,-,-,CASSLNNGGRQDTQYF,TGTGCCAGCAGCTTAAATAACGGGGGGCGACAAGATACGCAGTATTTT
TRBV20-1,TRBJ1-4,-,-,CSASSDEKLFF,TGCAGTGCTAGCAGTGATGAAAAACTGTTTTTT
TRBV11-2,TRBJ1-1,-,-,CASSGSDLNTEAFF,TGTGCCAGCAGCGGCAGCGATTTGAACACTGAAGCTTTCTTT
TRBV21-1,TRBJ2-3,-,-,CASMQSIGGHTDTQYF,TGTGCCAGCATGCAAAGTATAGGGGGCCACACAGATACGCAGTATTTT
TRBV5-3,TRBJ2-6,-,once,CARSLKGELYSGANVLTF,TGTGCCAGAAGCCTCAAGGGGGAGCTATACTCTGGGGCCAACGTCCTGACTTTC
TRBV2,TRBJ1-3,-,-,CASSGRVSGNTIYF,TGTGCCAGCAGTGGGAGGGTGTCTGGAAACACCATATATTTT
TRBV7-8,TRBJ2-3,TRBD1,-,CASSLIARGRSGTDTQYF,TGTGCCAGCAGCCTGATAGCCAGGGGGCGTTCCGGGACAGATACGCAGTATTTT
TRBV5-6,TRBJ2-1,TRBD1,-,CASSQTLTGGEQFF,TGTGCCAGCAGCCAAACCTTGACAGGGGGTGAGCAGTTCTTC
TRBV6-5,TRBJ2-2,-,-,CASSSGGLPPGELFF,TGTGCCAGCAGTTCTGGTGGACTACCCCCCGGGGAGCTGTTTTTT
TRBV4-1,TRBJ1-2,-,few,CASSRGQGYTF,TGCGCCAGCAGCCGAGGACAGGGCTACACCTTC
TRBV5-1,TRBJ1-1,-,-,CASSLVSGNTEAFF,TGCGCCAGCAGCTTGGTTTCGGGGAACACTGAAGCTTTCTTT
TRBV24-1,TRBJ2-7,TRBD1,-,CATSEDRQGRTSSYEQYF,TGTGCCACCAGTGAAGATCGACAGGGGCGGACTTCCTCCTACGAGCAGTACTTC
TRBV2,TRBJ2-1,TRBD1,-,CASSGDRELISYNEQFF,TGTGCCAGCAGTGGGGACAGGGAGCTAATATCCTACAATGAGCAGTTCTTC
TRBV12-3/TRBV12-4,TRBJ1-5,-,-,CASNGDTRKPQHF,TGTGCCAGCAATGGGGACACTCGAAAACCCCAGCATTTT
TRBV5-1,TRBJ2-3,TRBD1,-,CASSLGQGRTDTQYF,TGCGCCAGCAGCTTGGGACAGGGTAGAACAGATACGCAGTATTTT